Below are 6 T cell receptor beta chains sequenced from a single sample in a study of ipilimumab plus nivolumab after autologous stem cell transplantation. Produced via immunoSEQ multiplex PCR; TCRdb's table is partial and in-frame only. The table records some 19,000 clones, 81% of them present only once. The sample was PBMCs, taken in a trial of ipilimumab plus nivolumab as post-transplant consolidation. The receptors were gathered from a male donor with diffuse large B-cell lymphoma.

The chain employs TRBV7-3 and TRBJ2-1; a weak D match, TRBD2 (5 bases). The CDR3 has 13 amino acids. Germline V gene lookup returns CDR1 SGHTA and CDR2 FQGTGA. V lost 1 base to trimming and J lost 6 bases, with 7 bases between them. CDR3 amino acids: CASSLMLANEQFF. The CDR3 DNA follows: TGTGCCAGCAGCTTAATGCTAGCCAATGAGCAGTTCTTC.

The chain links TRBV27 to TRBJ1-6; D not resolved. Per the germline V gene, CDR1 is MNHEY and CDR2 is SMNVEV (reference sequence). The V end lost 4 bases, the J end lost 5 bases, and 15 bases lay between the germline ends. This CDR3 spans 16 amino acids. This CDR3 reads CASSSTARWDNSPLHF. CDR3 nucleotides: TGTGCCAGCAGTTCTACAGCCCGGTGGGATAATTCACCCCTCCACTTT.

J is TRBJ2-3 and V is TRBV7-9, with a weak D call TRBD1 (6 bases). CDR1 is SEHNR, CDR2 FQNEAQ, per germline (reference sequence). This CDR3 has 14 amino acids. V lost 3 bases and J lost 6, with 13 bases in between. This CDR3 is CASSLVQGDDTQYF. DNA of the CDR3: TGTGCCAGCAGCTTGGTACAGGGAGATGATACGCAGTATTTT.

This rearrangement joins TRBV11-2 to TRBJ2-3; D is undetermined. There are 17 residues in the CDR3. V gave up 5 bases and J gave up 2 bases, with 20 bases separating them. Germline V CDR1 and CDR2: SGHAT, FQNNGV. This chain's CDR3 is CASSPRFKPRDTDTQYF. CDR3 in DNA: TGTGCCAGCAGCCCTCGGTTTAAACCCCGCGACACAGATACGCAGTATTTT.

CDR3 nucleotide sequence: TGTGCCAGTAGTCCCCAGACAGCAGATACGCAGTATTTT. As protein: CASSPQTADTQYF. The gene calls are TRBV19 and TRBJ2-3; D is perhaps TRBD1 (5 bases). Per germline, CDR1 LNHDA and CDR2 SQIVND (reference sequence). The CDR3 is 13 amino acids. The ends were cut back, 5 bases at V and 4 bases at J, with 10 bases in the middle.

The chain is built from TRBV6-6 and TRBJ1-5, with a weak D call TRBD1 (6 bases). Trimming shortened V by 1 base and J by 3 bases, and 10 bases separated the two germline ends. Germline CDR1 MNHNY, CDR2 SVGAGI (reference sequence). The CDR3 has 15 amino acids. CDR3 sequence (DNA): TGTGCCAGCAGTTACTGGGGACAAGACAATCAGCCCCAGCATTTT. Its translation is CASSYWGQDNQPQHF.